Sequencing of this T cell receptor beta chain was carried out in a study of T cells after posttransplantation cyclophosphamide. The CDR3 has 16 amino acids. The germline CDR1 and CDR2 sequences are MGHRA and YSYEKL. V trimming: 2 bases; J trimming: 5 bases; junction bases outside the gene matches: 4. The protocol was immunoSEQ multiplex PCR, while the TCRdb copy is restricted to in-frame clones and leaves out a portion. The top ten hold about 4% of the sample, which has roughly 14,000 clones, more than 75% seen once. General study findings and limits: TRB clonality was highly associated with recipient CMV seropositivity and reactivation. Skin or GI-infiltrating T cells shared few TRB sequences with blood. Donor CD8+ memory clones often dominated recipient blood repertoires at later times.

On this clone itself: Its antigen remains unidentified.

Methotrexate plus calcineurin inhibitor accompanied controls' myeloablative marrow transplants; sampling was 1 year later. This clonotype was obtained from a male patient aged 45-60 years who received an allogeneic stem cell transplant from an unrelated donor, was CMV-positive, and had chronic GVHD only. Certain T cells may be donor cells from the graft. This chain connects TRBV4-1 to TRBJ1-6; TRBD1 matches at 9 bases. The starting material was PBMCs, obtained after an allogeneic stem cell transplant with a calcineurin inhibitor and methotrexate. CDR3 region: CASSQSWDRDNSPLHF. Written as DNA, the CDR3 is TGCGCCAGCAGCCAATCCTGGGACAGGGATAATTCACCCCTCCACTTT.